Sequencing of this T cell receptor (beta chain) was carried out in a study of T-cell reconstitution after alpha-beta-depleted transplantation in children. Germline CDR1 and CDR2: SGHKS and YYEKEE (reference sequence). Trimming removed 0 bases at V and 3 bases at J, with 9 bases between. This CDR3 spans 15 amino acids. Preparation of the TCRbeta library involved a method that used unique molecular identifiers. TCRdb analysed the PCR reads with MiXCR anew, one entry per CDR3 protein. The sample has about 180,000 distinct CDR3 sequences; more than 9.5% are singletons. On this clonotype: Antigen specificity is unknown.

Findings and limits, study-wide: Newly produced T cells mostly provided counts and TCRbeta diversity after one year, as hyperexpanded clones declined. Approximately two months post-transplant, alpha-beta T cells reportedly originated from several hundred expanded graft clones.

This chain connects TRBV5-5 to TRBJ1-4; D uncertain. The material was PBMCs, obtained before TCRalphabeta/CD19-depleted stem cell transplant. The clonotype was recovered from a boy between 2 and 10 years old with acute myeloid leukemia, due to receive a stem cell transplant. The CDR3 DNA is TGTGCCAGCAGCTTGGGTTCCGTTTCTAATGAAAAACTGTTTTTT. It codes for CASSLGSVSNEKLFF.